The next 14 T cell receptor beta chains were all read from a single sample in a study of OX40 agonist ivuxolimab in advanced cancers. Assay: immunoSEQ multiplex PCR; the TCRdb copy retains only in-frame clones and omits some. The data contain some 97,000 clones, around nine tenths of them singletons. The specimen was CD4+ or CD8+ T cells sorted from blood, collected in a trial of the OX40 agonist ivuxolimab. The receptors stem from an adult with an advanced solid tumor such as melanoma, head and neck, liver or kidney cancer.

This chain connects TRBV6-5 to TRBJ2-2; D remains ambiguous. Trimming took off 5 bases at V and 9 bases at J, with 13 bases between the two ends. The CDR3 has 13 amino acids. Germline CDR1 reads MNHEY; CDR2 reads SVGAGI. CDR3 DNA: TGTGCCAGCAGTAGGACCCCTCGAAGGGAGCTGTTTTTT. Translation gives CASSRTPRRELFF.

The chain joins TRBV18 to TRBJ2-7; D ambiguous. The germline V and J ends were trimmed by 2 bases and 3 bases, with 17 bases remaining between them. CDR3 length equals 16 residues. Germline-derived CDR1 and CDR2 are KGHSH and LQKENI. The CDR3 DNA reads TGTGCCAGCTCACCATTAGCAGGAGACATTCTCTACGAGCAGTACTTC. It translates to CASSPLAGDILYEQYF.

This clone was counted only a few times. The DNA for the CDR3 is TGTGCCAGCAGTGAAGAGACAGGGAGGGGCTCCTATAATTCACCCCTCCACTTT. This codes for CASSEETGRGSYNSPLHF. This rearrangement joins TRBV2 to TRBJ1-6; TRBD1 matches 7 bases. After removal of 1 base from V and 0 bases from J, the junction contained 6 bases not matched to a gene. CDR3 length equals 18 residues. Germline assignment: CDR1 SNHLY and CDR2 FYNNEI.

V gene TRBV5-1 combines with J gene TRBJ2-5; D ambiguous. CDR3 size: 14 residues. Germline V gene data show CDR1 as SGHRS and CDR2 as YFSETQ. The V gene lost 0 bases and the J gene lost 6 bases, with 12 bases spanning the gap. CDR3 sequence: CASSLGQLGQTQYF. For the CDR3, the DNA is TGCGCCAGCAGCTTGGGGCAGCTCGGTCAGACCCAGTACTTC.

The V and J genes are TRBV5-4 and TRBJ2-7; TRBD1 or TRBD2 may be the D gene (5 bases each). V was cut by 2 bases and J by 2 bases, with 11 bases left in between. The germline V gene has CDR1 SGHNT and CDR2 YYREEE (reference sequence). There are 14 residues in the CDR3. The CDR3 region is CASSFGTYPYEQYF. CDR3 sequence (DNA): TGTGCCAGCAGCTTTGGGACGTATCCCTACGAGCAGTACTTC.

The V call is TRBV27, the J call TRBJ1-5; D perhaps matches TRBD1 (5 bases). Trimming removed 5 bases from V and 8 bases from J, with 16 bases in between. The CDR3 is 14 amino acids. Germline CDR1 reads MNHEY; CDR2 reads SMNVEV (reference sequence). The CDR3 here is CASSLQGLGEPQHF. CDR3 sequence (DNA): TGTGCCAGCAGTCTGCAGGGATTAGGGGAGCCCCAGCATTTT.

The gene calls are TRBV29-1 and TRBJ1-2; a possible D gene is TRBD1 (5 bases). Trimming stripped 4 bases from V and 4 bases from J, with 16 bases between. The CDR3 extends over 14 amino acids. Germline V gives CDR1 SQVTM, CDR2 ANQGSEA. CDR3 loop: CSVAGLDRGYGYTF. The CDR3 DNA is TGCAGCGTTGCAGGCTTGGATAGGGGCTATGGCTACACCTTC.

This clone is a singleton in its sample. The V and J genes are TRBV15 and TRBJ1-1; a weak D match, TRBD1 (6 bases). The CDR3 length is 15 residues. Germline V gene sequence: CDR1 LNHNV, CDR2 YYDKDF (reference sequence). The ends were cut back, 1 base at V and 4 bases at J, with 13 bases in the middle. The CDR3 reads CATSRGGLGGTEAFF. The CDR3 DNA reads TGTGCCACCAGCAGAGGAGGGTTAGGGGGCACTGAAGCTTTCTTT.

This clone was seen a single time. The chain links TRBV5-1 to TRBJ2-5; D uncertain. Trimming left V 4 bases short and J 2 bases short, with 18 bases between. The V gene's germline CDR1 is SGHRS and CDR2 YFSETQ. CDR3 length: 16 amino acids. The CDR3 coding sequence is TGCGCCAGCAGCCTGCACCCCCCTAGTTGGCAAGAGACCCAGTACTTC. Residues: CASSLHPPSWQETQYF.

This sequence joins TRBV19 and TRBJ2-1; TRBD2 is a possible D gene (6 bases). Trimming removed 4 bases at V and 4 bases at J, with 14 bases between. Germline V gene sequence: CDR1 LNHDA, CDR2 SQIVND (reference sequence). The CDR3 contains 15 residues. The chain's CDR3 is CASSKRRAPYNEQFF. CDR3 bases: TGTGCCAGTAGTAAACGGAGGGCTCCTTACAATGAGCAGTTCTTC.

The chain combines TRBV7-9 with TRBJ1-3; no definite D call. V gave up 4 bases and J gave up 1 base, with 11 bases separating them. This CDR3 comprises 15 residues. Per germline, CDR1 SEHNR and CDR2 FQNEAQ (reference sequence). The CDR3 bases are TGTGCCAGCAGCTCTACGACATTTTCTGGAAACACCATATATTTT. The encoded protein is CASSSTTFSGNTIYF.

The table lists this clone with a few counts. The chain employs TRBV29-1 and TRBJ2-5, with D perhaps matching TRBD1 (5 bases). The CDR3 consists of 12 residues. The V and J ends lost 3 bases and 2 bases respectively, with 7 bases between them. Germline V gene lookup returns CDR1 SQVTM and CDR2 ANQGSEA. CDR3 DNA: TGCAGCGTTGATAGGGGACAAGAGACCCAGTACTTC. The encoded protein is CSVDRGQETQYF.

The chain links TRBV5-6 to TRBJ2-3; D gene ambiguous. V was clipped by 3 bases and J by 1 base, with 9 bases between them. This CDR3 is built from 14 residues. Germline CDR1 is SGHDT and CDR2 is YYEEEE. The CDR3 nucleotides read TGTGCCAGCAGCTCCGGTTGGCGCACAGATACGCAGTATTTT. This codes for CASSSGWRTDTQYF. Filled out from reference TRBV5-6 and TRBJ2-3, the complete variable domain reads DAGVTQSPTHLIKTRGQQVTLRCSPKSGHDTVSWYQQALGQGPQFIFQYYEEEERQRGNFPDRFSGHQFPNYSSELNVNALLLGDSALYLCASSSGWRTDTQYFGPGTRLTVL.

The CDR3 DNA reads as TGTGCCAGCAGTCCCGGGGGTAGTAATGAAAAACTGTTTTTT. Translating gives CASSPGGSNEKLFF. The chain uses TRBV6-5 and TRBJ1-4; possible D gene TRBD1, 5 bases. This CDR3 spans 14 amino acids. Germline V gene sequence: CDR1 MNHEY, CDR2 SVGAGI. With 5 bases removed from V and 4 bases from J, the gap between germline ends came to 11 bases.